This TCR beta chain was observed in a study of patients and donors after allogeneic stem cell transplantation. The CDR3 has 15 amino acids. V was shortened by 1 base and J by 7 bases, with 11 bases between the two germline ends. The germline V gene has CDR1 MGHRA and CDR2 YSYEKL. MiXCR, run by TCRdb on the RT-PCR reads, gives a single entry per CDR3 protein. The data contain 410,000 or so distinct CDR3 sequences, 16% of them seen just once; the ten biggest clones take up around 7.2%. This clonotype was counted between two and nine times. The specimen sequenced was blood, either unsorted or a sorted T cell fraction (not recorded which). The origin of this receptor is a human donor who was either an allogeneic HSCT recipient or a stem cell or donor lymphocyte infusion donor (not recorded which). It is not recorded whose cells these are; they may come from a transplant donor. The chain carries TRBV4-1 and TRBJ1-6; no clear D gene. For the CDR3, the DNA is TGCGCCAGCAGCCAAGGCCCGGTCCTCAATTCACCCCTCCACTTT. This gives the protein CASSQGPVLNSPLHF.